One sample yielded the 20 T cell receptor beta chains listed below, sequenced in a study of blood T cell repertoires in COVID-19. TCRdb's table, derived via immunoSEQ multiplex PCR, lists solely in-frame clones and lacks some. The sample has 150,000 to 200,000 clones, approximately 90% seen once. Sequences were obtained from peripheral blood. The source is a man aged 50-59 years with acute or convalescent COVID-19.

The chain carries TRBV27 and TRBJ2-1, with unresolved D. Germline loops: CDR1 MNHEY, CDR2 SMNVEV (reference sequence). The length of the CDR3 is 14 residues. V was clipped by 6 bases and J by 7 bases, with 16 bases between them. Here the CDR3 reads CASSPVSLYNEQFF. The CDR3 nucleotides are TGTGCCAGCAGCCCCGTTAGCTTGTATAATGAGCAGTTCTTC.

The chain is built from TRBV6-1 and TRBJ1-6, with 10 positions matching TRBD1. J lost 10 bases, V lost 3 bases, and 6 bases had no gene match. The CDR3 length is 15 residues. The germline gives CDR1 MNHNS, CDR2 SASEGT. The CDR3 DNA reads TGTGCCAGCAGTGACAGACAGGGGGCAAAATCACCCCTCCACTTT. It codes for CASSDRQGAKSPLHF.

This chain links TRBV14 with TRBJ1-4; no clear D. The CDR3 is 15 amino acids. The germline gives CDR1 SGHDN, CDR2 FVKESK. V dropped 4 bases and J dropped 0 bases, with 9 bases sitting between them. The CDR3 DNA reads TGTGCCAGCAGCCCGGACTTAGCAACTAATGAAAAACTGTTTTTT. As protein: CASSPDLATNEKLFF. Based on the CDR3 plus reference TRBV14 and TRBJ1-4, the full variable domain is EAGVTQFPSHSVIEKGQTVTLRCDPISGHDNLYWYRRVMGKEIKFLLHFVKESKQDESGMPNNRFLAERTGGTYSTLKVQPAELEDSGVYFCASSPDLATNEKLFFGSGTQLSVL.

The chain links TRBV5-4 to TRBJ2-7; TRBD1 might be the D (5 bases). The length of the CDR3 is 15 residues. The ends were cut back, 0 bases at V and 2 bases at J, with 12 bases in the middle. In germline, CDR1 is SGHNT, CDR2 YYREEE (reference sequence). In DNA form, the CDR3 reads TGTGCCAGCAGCTTGGACCCCGGACAAACCTACGAGCAGTACTTC. It specifies CASSLDPGQTYEQYF.

The V gene is TRBV5-1, the J gene TRBJ2-5; 7 nucleotides line up with TRBD1. V shed 3 bases, J shed 2 bases, and the junction held 10 bases outside the gene matches. CDR3 length: 16 amino acids. In germline, CDR1 is SGHRS, CDR2 YFSETQ. DNA of the CDR3: TGCGCCAGCAGCTATGGTATGGGACAGCTTCAAGAGACCCAGTACTTC. This gives the protein CASSYGMGQLQETQYF.

The chain couples TRBV6-5 to TRBJ1-1; no definite D call. The CDR3 runs 15 residues. Deletions cut 2 bases from V and 0 bases from J, with 10 bases between. CDR1 is MNHEY and CDR2 is SVGAGI in the germline V gene. The CDR3 protein is CASSYAGNLNTEAFF. The CDR3 DNA reads TGTGCCAGCAGTTACGCGGGAAATCTGAACACTGAAGCTTTCTTT.

The gene calls are TRBV28 and TRBJ2-2; 10 nucleotides match TRBD2. The germline V gene encodes CDR1 MDHEN and CDR2 SYDVKM. With 0 bases clipped from V and 6 bases from J, the junction kept 4 bases outside the gene matches. CDR3 size: 16 residues. The chain's CDR3 is CASSLWRAGGAGELFF. The CDR3 coding sequence is TGTGCCAGCAGTTTATGGCGAGCGGGAGGGGCCGGGGAGCTGTTTTTT.

The V call is TRBV7-2, the J call TRBJ1-2, with 8 bases matching TRBD1. Germline loops: CDR1 SGHTA, CDR2 FQGNSA. CDR3 length: 15 amino acids. V lost 2 bases, J lost 1 base, and 3 bases stayed unmatched. CDR3 DNA: TGTGCCAGCAGCTTAAGACAGGGGATTAACTATGGCTACACCTTC. This encodes CASSLRQGINYGYTF.

CDR3 region: CASSLGSSGGAETQYF. DNA of the CDR3: TGTGCCAGCAGCTTAGGGTCTAGCGGGGGGGCTGAGACCCAGTACTTC. V usage is TRBV7-3 and J usage is TRBJ2-5, with 12 bases fitting TRBD2. This CDR3 is 16 amino acids long. The germline V gene encodes CDR1 SGHTA and CDR2 FQGTGA. Trimming removed 2 bases from V and 5 bases from J; junction bases left unmatched: 6.

V is TRBV7-8 and J is TRBJ1-5; D perhaps matches TRBD1 (6 bases). There are 17 residues in the CDR3. Trimming cost V 1 base and J 0 bases, with 13 bases left between them. Germline assignment: CDR1 SGHVS and CDR2 FQNEAQ. The chain's CDR3 is CASSLVDRKYSNQPQHF. CDR3 DNA sequence: TGTGCCAGCAGCTTAGTGGACAGAAAATATAGCAATCAGCCCCAGCATTTT.

The rearrangement links TRBV28 to TRBJ1-1, with 9 bases matching TRBD1. The CDR3 runs 17 residues. V gave up 5 bases and J gave up 9 bases; unmatched junction bases: 19. Germline V gene sequence: CDR1 MDHEN, CDR2 SYDVKM. The CDR3 nucleotides read TGTGCCAGCAGTCCTAGACCCGGGACAGGGTCGGAAGCCAAAGCTTTCTTT. This codes for CASSPRPGTGSEAKAFF.

This clone turned up a few times. The chain links TRBV4-1 to TRBJ1-3, with TRBD1 identical over 7 bases. Germline CDR1 reads MGHRA; CDR2 reads YSYEKL. The CDR3 sequence is 14 residues long. The V segment lost 8 bases and the J segment 2 bases; nucleotides outside the gene matches: 6. This chain's CDR3 is CASGNDRAGNTIYF. CDR3 in DNA: TGCGCCAGCGGGAATGACAGGGCTGGAAACACCATATATTTT.

V is TRBV3-1 (or the pseudogene TRBV3-2) and J is TRBJ1-5; no reliable D call. The germline V gene encodes CDR1 LGHDT and CDR2 YNNKEL (reference sequence). This CDR3 comprises 15 residues. With 0 bases removed from V and 6 bases from J, the gap between germline ends came to 12 bases. In DNA, the CDR3 is TGTGCCAGCAGCCAAGACCTTACATCTGGTCAGCCCCAGCATTTT. Its translation is CASSQDLTSGQPQHF.

This chain uses TRBV18 with TRBJ1-6; maybe TRBD1 (6 bases). V was pared by 6 bases and J by 9 bases, with 15 bases between. The CDR3 has 14 amino acids. Germline V gene sequence: CDR1 KGHSH, CDR2 LQKENI. In nucleotides, the CDR3 is TGTGCCAGCTCCCCTGGACAGCTTACTTCACCCCTCCACTTT. This translates into CASSPGQLTSPLHF.

The chain combines TRBV2 with TRBJ2-1, with D unclear. The CDR3 spans 16 residues. Germline V gene sequence: CDR1 SNHLY, CDR2 FYNNEI. Deletions cut 0 bases from V and 6 bases from J, with 15 bases between. CDR3 residues: CASSEALPRFGNEQFF. CDR3 in DNA: TGTGCCAGCAGTGAAGCGCTTCCTAGATTTGGCAATGAGCAGTTCTTC. Full variable domain (remainder filled in from reference TRBV2 and TRBJ2-1): EPEVTQTPSHQVTQMGQEVILRCVPISNHLYFYWYRQILGQKVEFLVSFYNNEISEKSEIFDDQFSVERPDGSNFTLKIRSTKLEDSAMYFCASSEALPRFGNEQFFGPGTRLTVL.

The gene calls are TRBV28 and TRBJ1-5, with D unresolved. The V end lost 4 bases, the J end lost 3 bases, and 7 bases lay between the germline ends. There are 13 residues in the CDR3. Germline-derived CDR1 and CDR2 are MDHEN and SYDVKM. Here the CDR3 reads CASSSQANQPQHF. The CDR3 DNA reads as TGTGCCAGCAGTTCCCAGGCCAATCAGCCCCAGCATTTT.

V usage is TRBV7-9 and J usage is TRBJ2-7; a possible D gene is TRBD2 (5 bases). The CDR3 totals 13 residues. CDR1 SEHNR and CDR2 FQNEAQ come from the germline V gene (reference sequence). V was clipped by 4 bases and J by 8 bases, with 15 bases between them. CDR3 loop: CASSSDSIWKQYF. The CDR3 bases are TGTGCCAGCAGCTCGGACTCGATCTGGAAGCAGTACTTC.

The chain carries TRBV11-1 and TRBJ2-3; TRBD1 is a possible D gene (5 bases). The CDR3 is 16 residues long. V lost 5 bases, J lost 4 bases, and 19 bases lay in between. Germline loops: CDR1 SGHAT, CDR2 FQDESV (reference sequence). Here the CDR3 reads CASSPEDLPRADTQYF. For the CDR3, the DNA is TGTGCCAGCAGCCCCGAGGACCTCCCCAGGGCAGATACGCAGTATTTT.

This clone was recorded only once. The chain joins TRBV7-9 to TRBJ1-5, with 9 bases fitting TRBD1. V shed 1 base, J shed 2 bases, and the junction held 9 bases outside the gene matches. Germline V gene data show CDR1 as SEHNR and CDR2 as FQNEAQ (reference sequence). The CDR3 covers 18 residues. The CDR3 region is CASSLGTGAHGGNQPQHF. CDR3 in DNA: TGTGCCAGCAGCTTAGGGACAGGGGCCCATGGAGGCAATCAGCCCCAGCATTTT.

The genes are TRBV7-9 and TRBJ1-2, with D tentatively TRBD1 (5 bases). The germline V and J ends were trimmed by 4 bases and 2 bases, with 8 bases remaining between them. Looked up from germline, CDR1 is SEHNR and CDR2 is FQNEAQ (reference sequence). CDR3 length equals 13 residues. The CDR3 DNA sequence: TGTGCCAGCAGCTCACAGGAAAACTATGGCTACACCTTC. Translation: CASSSQENYGYTF.